This T cell receptor (beta chain) is from a study of blood T cells in healthy people across ages. Unmatched junction bases numbered 5, after V lost 2 bases and J lost 5 bases. Germline lookup yields CDR1 LGHDT and CDR2 YNNKEL (reference sequence). The CDR3 sequence is 15 residues long. A sample-barcoded 5' primer and a J-beta primer mix were used in a second PCR of about 7 to 12 cycles. In TCRdb, the 5' RACE reads were re-called with MiXCR into one record per CDR3 protein. The sample lists fewer than 2,000,000 distinct CDR3 sequences, around 36% seen once, with approximately 10% in the top ten. This receptor was identified in a woman aged 25-40 years in good health. This chain uses TRBV3-1 with TRBJ2-3; 9 positions match TRBD1. The sample was blood. The CDR3 protein is CASSQTGGRGDTQYF. In DNA, the CDR3 is TGTGCCAGCAGCCAAACAGGGGGCAGGGGAGATACGCAGTATTTT.